The rows below give T cell receptor beta chains drawn from one sample of a study of blood T cell repertoires in COVID-19. Assay used: immunoSEQ multiplex PCR; TCRdb lists only in-frame clones, some missing. The table includes about 24,000 clones, nearly 90% detected once. Sequences were obtained from peripheral blood. The receptor set was obtained from a human donor in a cohort sampled during active COVID-19. Both conserved end residues are part of each CDR3. Fields, in order: V gene, D gene, clone size, J gene, CDR3 DNA, CDR3 protein. The D gene is left open where the match is weak. Size tells how often a clone was seen (once, few, many) or the class of an expanded clone, and some rows leave it out.

TRBV7-2	-	-	TRBJ2-5	TGTGCCAGCAGCCCCGACAGGTCGGAGACCCAGTACTTC	CASSPDRSETQYF
TRBV18	-	-	TRBJ2-3	TGTGCCAGCTCACCACTCGGGGATCGAACAGATACGCAGTATTTT	CASSPLGDRTDTQYF
TRBV28	TRBD2	once	TRBJ2-5	TGTGCCACTAATCGCCCAGCGGGAGAAGAGACCCAGTACTTC	CATNRPAGEETQYF
TRBV5-6	-	-	TRBJ1-5	TGTGCCAGCAGCCTGATGAGTGACTCTTTGGGTAGCAATCAGCCCCAGCATTTT	CASSLMSDSLGSNQPQHF
TRBV9	TRBD2	-	TRBJ2-5	TGTGCCAGCAGCGTAGAAACTAGCGGGAGCCCCGCAAACTTC	CASSVETSGSPANF
TRBV5-4	-	-	TRBJ1-1	TGTGCCAGCAGTAGAACAGGGACTACTGACACTGAAGCTTTCTTT	CASSRTGTTDTEAFF
TRBV10-3	TRBD2	-	TRBJ2-3	TGTGCCATTTATAGCGGGGTCCCAGATACGCAGTATTTT	CAIYSGVPDTQYF
TRBV5-5	TRBD1	few	TRBJ1-2	TGTGCCAGCAGCCCGTCTCCCGGGACAGGATCCTATGGCTACACCTTC	CASSPSPGTGSYGYTF
TRBV19	TRBD1	-	TRBJ2-2	TGTGCCAGTAGTATTAAGGACAGGGTCGGCACCGGGGAGCTGTTTTTT	CASSIKDRVGTGELFF
TRBV5-1	TRBD1	-	TRBJ1-3	TGCGCCAGCAGCTTCTTTCAGGGGGCCTCTGGAAACACCATATATTTT	CASSFFQGASGNTIYF
TRBV7-2	TRBD1	-	TRBJ1-2	TGTGCCAGCAGCTTAGCCTCCGGGACAGGGTATGGCTACACCTTC	CASSLASGTGYGYTF
TRBV19	-	-	TRBJ2-6	TGTGCCAGTAGCCCCTTTGGGGGCTTTGGGGCCAACGTCCTGACTTTC	CASSPFGGFGANVLTF
TRBV27	-	-	TRBJ2-7	TGTGCCAGCACACAGGGTTACGAGCAGTACTTC	CASTQGYEQYF
TRBV3-1/TRBV3-2	-	-	TRBJ1-1	TGTGCCAGCAGCGAGAGGACACTTGAAGCTTTCTTT	CASSERTLEAFF
TRBV24-1	TRBD2	-	TRBJ2-3	TGTGCCACCAGTGTCGGCCGGGGGGGCGCAGATACGCAGTATTTT	CATSVGRGGADTQYF
TRBV5-4	TRBD2	-	TRBJ2-5	TGTGCCAGCAGCTTAAGCGGGGGCCAAAGAGAGACCCAGTACTTC	CASSLSGGQRETQYF
TRBV2	-	-	TRBJ1-6	TGTGCCAGCAGTGGGGAGGTTGGTCCCCTCCACTTT	CASSGEVGPLHF
TRBV19	TRBD1	-	TRBJ2-7	TGTGCCAGTAGTAGGGACAGGCGTACCGAGCAGTACTTC	CASSRDRRTEQYF
TRBV6-2/TRBV6-3	-	-	TRBJ1-2	TGTGCCAGCAGTTACCGTTCTGGGGCACTTAACTATGGCTACACCTTC	CASSYRSGALNYGYTF
TRBV21-1	-	-	TRBJ2-4	TGTGCCAGCAGCCGCTCGGTGCGGGGTTCCCTAGCCAAAAACATTCAGTACTTC	CASSRSVRGSLAKNIQYF
TRBV29-1	-	-	TRBJ2-1	TGCAGCGGCCGTACTAAGAACCGTGAGCAGTTCTTC	CSGRTKNREQFF
TRBV21-1	-	-	TRBJ2-3	TGTGCCAGCAGCCCCCTGGGAGGCGGGGAGGAAACAGATACGCAGTATTTT	CASSPLGGGEETDTQYF
TRBV6-1	TRBD2	few	TRBJ2-5	TGTGCCAGCAGTGAAGCAGGGACTAGCGGGGGGTATAAAGAGACCCAGTACTTC	CASSEAGTSGGYKETQYF
TRBV3-1/TRBV3-2	TRBD2	-	TRBJ2-3	TGTGCCAGCAGCCAAGGGTCGGGAGGGAGCACAGATACGCAGTATTTT	CASSQGSGGSTDTQYF
TRBV2	TRBD1	-	TRBJ1-2	TGTGCCAGCAGTTCGACAGGGAAGGTCTATGGCTACACCTTC	CASSSTGKVYGYTF
TRBV10-3	TRBD2	-	TRBJ2-3	TGTGCCATCAGCGAACCGGGACTAGTCACAGATACGCAGTATTTT	CAISEPGLVTDTQYF
TRBV28	-	-	TRBJ2-5	TGTGCCAGCGGATCTAGCAGCAGGGAGACCCAGTACTTC	CASGSSSRETQYF
TRBV7-9	TRBD2	-	TRBJ2-7	TGTGCCAGCAGCTCACGACTAGCGGGTGACTACGAGCAGTACTTC	CASSSRLAGDYEQYF
TRBV2	TRBD1	-	TRBJ1-6	TGTGCCAGCAGTGAAGCGGGACAGGGTTATTCACCCCTCCACTTT	CASSEAGQGYSPLHF
TRBV29-1	TRBD1	-	TRBJ1-4	TGCAGCGCCGCGGGGACAGAAGGTGAAAAACTGTTTTTT	CSAAGTEGEKLFF
TRBV4-2	-	-	TRBJ1-2	TGTGCCAGCAGCCAAGATAATTCAGTCAGGGGTGGCTACACCTTC	CASSQDNSVRGGYTF
TRBV18	-	-	TRBJ1-1	TGTGCCAGCTCACCACGCCAGGGTGACACTGAAGCTTTCTTT	CASSPRQGDTEAFF
TRBV6-6	-	-	TRBJ1-5	TGTGCCAGCAGTCCCCCACAGGGATATCAGCCCCAGCATTTT	CASSPPQGYQPQHF